The next 22 T cell receptor beta chains were all read from a single sample in a study of T cell responses to AZD1222 COVID-19 vaccine. TCRdb's copy holds only in-frame clones and misses some; the assay was immunoSEQ multiplex PCR. The sample carries around 50,000 clones, around 84% recorded once. The source was peripheral blood, collected on day 0 of AZD1222 vaccination. The receptors come from an adult in good health.

The CDR3 sequence: CASSQEWVLAGRTGELFF. CDR3 bases: TGTGCCAGCAGCCAAGAGTGGGTGCTAGCGGGACGGACCGGGGAGCTGTTTTTT. The gene calls are TRBV3-1 (or the pseudogene TRBV3-2) and TRBJ2-2; 9 bases align to TRBD2. The germline V gene has CDR1 LGHDT and CDR2 YNNKEL (reference sequence). The CDR3 totals 18 residues. With 0 bases clipped from V and 5 bases from J, the junction kept 10 bases outside the gene matches.

The rearrangement joins TRBV5-1 to TRBJ2-3; 9 bases are shared with TRBD1. This CDR3 is 15 amino acids long. The germline gives CDR1 SGHRS, CDR2 YFSETQ. Trimming at V came to 4 bases and at J to 5 bases, leaving 8 bases not matched to a gene. The CDR3 nucleotides read TGCGCCAGCAGCACCTCGGACAGGGGTGGAGATACGCAGTATTTT. Its protein is CASSTSDRGGDTQYF.

The chain joins TRBV27 to TRBJ1-2; D remains unclear. CDR3 length equals 13 residues. CDR1 and CDR2 from the germline V gene are MNHEY and SMNVEV (reference sequence). V was pared by 5 bases and J by 1 base, with 8 bases between. CDR3 sequence: CASSRRDNYGYTF. The CDR3 nucleotides read TGTGCCAGCAGTCGGCGGGATAACTATGGCTACACCTTC.

This chain joins TRBV1 and TRBJ2-5; TRBD2, the D gene given by the table, was not confirmed from the DNA. TRBV1 is shown as a pseudogene. The CDR3 spans 14 residues. In DNA form, the CDR3 reads TGCACCAGCAGCCAAGAAGAGTACCAAGAGACCCAGTACTTC. This codes for CTSSQEEYQETQYF.

The chain's CDR3 is CSVEYPLSGGAFF. In nucleotides, the CDR3 is TGCAGCGTTGAATACCCGCTTAGTGGGGGAGCTTTCTTT. The chain recombines TRBV29-1 with TRBJ1-1; TRBD1 is a possible D gene (5 bases). Trimming stripped 2 bases from V and 10 bases from J, with 17 bases between. Germline V gene lookup returns CDR1 SQVTM and CDR2 ANQGSEA. This CDR3 has 13 amino acids.

The genes are TRBV19 and TRBJ1-2; 9 nucleotides agree with TRBD1. This CDR3 has 18 amino acids. Germline values: CDR1 LNHDA, CDR2 SQIVND (reference sequence). V lost 3 bases and J lost 2; bases outside the gene matches: 13. CDR3 region: CASSILRTGVGENYGYTF. CDR3 DNA sequence: TGTGCCAGTAGTATTCTCCGGACAGGGGTAGGAGAGAACTATGGCTACACCTTC.

The J gene is TRBJ1-4, the V gene TRBV2; D may be TRBD1 (6 bases). V lost 6 bases and J 6 bases, leaving 17 bases between the germline ends. The CDR3 spans 15 residues. Germline lookup yields CDR1 SNHLY and CDR2 FYNNEI. The CDR3 sequence is CASSQPGHLDEKLFF. As DNA, the CDR3 is TGTGCCAGCAGCCAACCGGGACATCTCGATGAAAAACTGTTTTTT.

The V gene is TRBV3-1 (or the pseudogene TRBV3-2), the J gene TRBJ2-7, with TRBD2 matching 9 bases. The V gene end was trimmed by 1 base and the J gene end by 4 bases; junction bases not matched to a gene: 8. The CDR3 runs to 16 residues. Germline V gene data show CDR1 as LGHDT and CDR2 as YNNKEL (reference sequence). This CDR3 is CASSQGVSGSGYEQYF. CDR3 DNA: TGTGCCAGCAGCCAAGGTGTTAGCGGGAGTGGGTACGAGCAGTACTTC.

The V and J genes are TRBV7-2 and TRBJ1-2; weak D call: TRBD1 (5 bases). Germline CDR1 and CDR2: SGHTA and FQGNSA. CDR3 length: 13 amino acids. V lost 4 bases and J lost 4, with 10 bases in between. The CDR3 nucleotides read TGTGCCAGCAGCTCCGACAGAGTCTATGGCTACACCTTC. Amino acids: CASSSDRVYGYTF.

The chain carries TRBV7-9 and TRBJ1-5, with TRBD1 identical over 8 bases. The CDR3 has 15 amino acids. Trimming took 5 bases from V and 7 from J; bases not matched to a gene: 10. Germline loops: CDR1 SEHNR, CDR2 FQNEAQ (reference sequence). Here the CDR3 reads CASSTGQGELQPQHF. The DNA for the CDR3 is TGTGCCAGCAGCACAGGACAGGGAGAATTACAGCCCCAGCATTTT. Combining the CDR3 with reference TRBV7-9 and TRBJ1-5 gives the whole variable domain DTGVSQNPRHKITKRGQNVTFRCDPISEHNRLYWYRQTLGQGPEFLTYFQNEAQLEKSRLLSDRFSAERPKGSFSTLEIQRTEQGDSAMYLCASSTGQGELQPQHFGDGTRLSIL.

The gene calls are TRBV3-1 (or the pseudogene TRBV3-2) and TRBJ2-3; the D is unclear. This CDR3 spans 15 amino acids. Between the trimmed V and J ends, which lost 0 bases and 5 bases, there was a span of 12 bases. CDR1 LGHDT and CDR2 YNNKEL come from the germline V gene (reference sequence). In nucleotides, the CDR3 is TGTGCCAGCAGCCAAGATCTTGTGCGTGGAGATACGCAGTATTTT. Translated, it gives CASSQDLVRGDTQYF.

This rearrangement joins TRBV7-2 to TRBJ2-7; D gene unclear. The germline CDR1 and CDR2 sequences are SGHTA and FQGNSA. Between the trimmed V and J ends, which lost 5 bases and 2 bases, there was a span of 10 bases. This CDR3 is 13 amino acids long. The CDR3 loop is CASSATLAYEQYF. The CDR3 DNA reads as TGTGCCAGCAGCGCCACACTCGCCTACGAGCAGTACTTC.

The rearrangement joins TRBV6-5 to TRBJ1-5; the D gene is possibly TRBD1 (5 bases). CDR1 is MNHEY and CDR2 is SVGAGI in the germline V gene. V dropped 6 bases and J dropped 3 bases, with 15 bases sitting between them. The CDR3 consists of 15 residues. CDR3 DNA: TGTGCCAGCAGGGGGACCGCGGGCTACAATCAGCCCCAGCATTTT. This gives the protein CASRGTAGYNQPQHF.

This clone was counted a few times. This chain uses TRBV11-2 with TRBJ1-1; the D is unclear. The V gene's germline CDR1 is SGHAT and CDR2 FQNNGV. V was cut by 5 bases and J by 11 bases, with 15 bases left in between. This CDR3 spans 12 amino acids. The CDR3 nucleotides read TGTGCCAGCAGCCCTACCACTCACGGGGCTTTCTTT. Its protein is CASSPTTHGAFF.

The J gene is TRBJ2-1, the V gene TRBV5-1, with a tentative D call TRBD1 (6 bases). Trimming took off 0 bases at V and 8 bases at J, with 15 bases between the two ends. Germline CDR1 is SGHRS and CDR2 is YFSETQ. This CDR3 spans 15 amino acids. CDR3 sequence (DNA): TGCGCCAGCAGCTTGGCCCCCCCCAACAGGGATGAGCAGTTCTTC. Its translation: CASSLAPPNRDEQFF. Full variable domain (remainder filled in from reference TRBV5-1 and TRBJ2-1): KAGVTQTPRYLIKTRGQQVTLSCSPISGHRSVSWYQQTPGQGLQFLFEYFSETQRNKGNFPGRFSGRQFSNSRSEMNVSTLELGDSALYLCASSLAPPNRDEQFFGPGTRLTVL.

V is TRBV29-1 and J is TRBJ2-7; D tentatively fits TRBD1 or TRBD2 (5 bases each). Germline V gene data show CDR1 as SQVTM and CDR2 as ANQGSEA. There are 11 residues in the CDR3. V lost 6 bases and J 11 bases, leaving 17 bases between the germline ends. The CDR3 region has the DNA TGCAGCGTGGGGGATTCCCGTTGGGAGTACTTC. This sequence encodes CSVGDSRWEYF.

The chain links TRBV7-9 to TRBJ1-6, with TRBD1 matching 9 bases. Germline CDR1 and CDR2: SEHNR and FQNEAQ (reference sequence). This CDR3 has 16 amino acids. With V trimmed by 4 bases and J by 7 bases, 8 bases remained unmatched. The chain's CDR3 is CASSSAKTGGNSPLHF. Here the CDR3 DNA reads TGTGCCAGCAGCTCGGCTAAGACAGGGGGAAATTCACCCCTCCACTTT.

The chain employs TRBV19 and TRBJ1-6; D gene uncertain. V was cut by 3 bases and J by 10 bases, with 13 bases left in between. Per germline, CDR1 LNHDA and CDR2 SQIVND (reference sequence). The CDR3 extends over 14 amino acids. This CDR3 reads CASSIGEIGSPLHF. The CDR3 DNA is TGTGCCAGTAGTATCGGGGAGATCGGATCACCCCTCCACTTT.

The rearrangement links TRBV3-1 (or the pseudogene TRBV3-2) to TRBJ2-3, with 9 bases lining up with TRBD2. Germline V lookup: CDR1 LGHDT, CDR2 YNNKEL (reference sequence). There are 16 residues in the CDR3. The V gene end was trimmed by 4 bases and the J gene end by 3 bases; junction bases not matched to a gene: 8. As DNA, the CDR3 is TGTGCCAGCAGCCTGTGGCGGGGGGGCCGGACAGATACGCAGTATTTT. Residues: CASSLWRGGRTDTQYF.

This chain joins TRBV12-3 or TRBV12-4 and TRBJ1-1, with no clear D. The CDR3 is made up of 12 amino acids. The ends were cut back, 3 bases at V and 0 bases at J, with 2 bases in the middle. CDR3 protein: CASSFLNTEAFF. The CDR3 DNA reads TGTGCCAGCAGTTTTTTGAACACTGAAGCTTTCTTT.

The rearrangement links TRBV30 to TRBJ2-1; possible D gene TRBD1, 5 bases. In germline, CDR1 is GTSNPN, CDR2 SVGIG (reference sequence). The CDR3 runs 12 residues. V was cut by 3 bases and J by 3 bases, with 6 bases left in between. The CDR3 reads CAWRQGYNEQFF. CDR3 nucleotides: TGTGCCTGGAGGCAGGGCTACAATGAGCAGTTCTTC.

V usage is TRBV6-6 and J usage is TRBJ2-3; 11 bases are shared with TRBD2. The germline V gene has CDR1 MNHNY and CDR2 SVGAGI (reference sequence). The CDR3 runs 14 residues. V was pared by 10 bases and J by 6 bases, with 9 bases of the junction left unmatched. The CDR3 region is CATTLAGVADTQYF. DNA for the CDR3: TGTGCCACCACACTAGCGGGGGTGGCGGATACGCAGTATTTT.